This T cell receptor (beta chain) was found in a study of T cell changes during pregnancy in multiple sclerosis. The germline gives CDR1 SGHRS, CDR2 YFSETQ. The CDR3 length is 14 residues. Trimming took 1 base from V and 8 from J, leaving 15 bases between them. Clones were sequenced by immunoSEQ multiplex PCR, and TCRdb holds only the in-frame ones, with some missing. The table has about 77,000 clones, roughly 90% seen once. The V and J genes are TRBV5-1 and TRBJ1-2; D unresolved. This TCR was sampled from a female donor with multiple sclerosis, enrolled in a pregnancy study. Sample: peripheral blood, taken before pregnancy. CDR3 region: CASSLTRAPEGYTF. The CDR3 DNA reads as TGCGCCAGCAGCTTGACGCGGGCCCCAGAAGGCTACACCTTC.